This TCR beta chain was retrieved from a study of beta chain features in type 1 diabetes. Whole-study findings and limits: Researchers could not determine here whether HLA type influences TCRB rearrangement. In comparison with healthy donors, patients had naive, central memory and Treg TCRB repertoires that appeared more similar. For Type 1 diabetes patients, all four CD4+ subsets carried TCRB CDR3s that were moderately but significantly shorter.

Concerning this clone: What it binds is not known.

Expressed TCRB transcripts were sequenced because the entire RNA isolate underwent reverse transcription. This table comes from immunoSEQ multiplex PCR, and its TCRdb copy is limited to in-frame clones, with some not included. The sample has around 650,000 clones, around an eighth seen once. The clonotype originates from a man aged 30 to 39 with type 1 diabetes. What was sequenced was naive CD4+ T cells from blood.

The CDR3 region is CASSITGTSVWNEQFF. The DNA of the CDR3 is TGTGCCAGCAGTATAACCGGGACTAGCGTTTGGAATGAGCAGTTCTTC. V is TRBV28 and J is TRBJ2-1; 10 nucleotides line up with TRBD2. CDR3 length equals 16 residues. The V segment lost 5 bases and the J segment 7 bases; nucleotides outside the gene matches: 11. Germline V gene lookup returns CDR1 MDHEN and CDR2 SYDVKM.